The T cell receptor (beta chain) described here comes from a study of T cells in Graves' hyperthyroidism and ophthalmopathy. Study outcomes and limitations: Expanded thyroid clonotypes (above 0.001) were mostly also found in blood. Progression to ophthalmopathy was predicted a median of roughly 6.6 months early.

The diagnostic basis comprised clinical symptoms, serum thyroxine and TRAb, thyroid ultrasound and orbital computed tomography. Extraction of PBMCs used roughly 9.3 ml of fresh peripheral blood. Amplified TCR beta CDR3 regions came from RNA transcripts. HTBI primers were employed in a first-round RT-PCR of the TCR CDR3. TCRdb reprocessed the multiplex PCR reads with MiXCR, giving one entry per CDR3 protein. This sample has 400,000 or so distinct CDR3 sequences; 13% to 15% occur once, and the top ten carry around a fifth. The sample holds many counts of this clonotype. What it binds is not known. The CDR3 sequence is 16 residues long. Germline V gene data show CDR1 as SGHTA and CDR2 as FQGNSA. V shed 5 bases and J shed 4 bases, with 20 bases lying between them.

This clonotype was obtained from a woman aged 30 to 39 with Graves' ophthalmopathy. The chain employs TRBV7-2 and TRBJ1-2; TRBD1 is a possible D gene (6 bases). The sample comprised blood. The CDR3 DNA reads TGTGCCAGCAGCCAGAATTCTCCCACGGACAGCTATGGCTACACCTTC. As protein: CASSQNSPTDSYGYTF.